Each of the 25 T cell receptor beta chains below was sequenced from the same sample in a study of T-cell memory formation after mild COVID-19. Using its own MiXCR run on the 5' RACE reads, TCRdb lists one record per CDR3 protein. The repertoire includes about half a million distinct CDR3 sequences, around a sixth of them detected once, and 9% to 15% sits in the top ten. Sequencing input: PBMCs or a T cell subset sorted from them (not recorded which). These receptors were taken from an adult woman who had mild COVID-19 (a few samples of this study predate the infection). Cell type and time point are not known.

The chain couples TRBV5-1 to TRBJ1-4; 9 nucleotides match TRBD1. CDR1 is SGHRS, CDR2 YFSETQ, per germline. Trimming removed 5 bases from V and 4 bases from J; junction bases left unmatched: 6. The CDR3 has 15 amino acids. As DNA, the CDR3 is TGCGCCAGCAGACAACAGGGGGCGGGTAATGAAAAACTGTTTTTT. Protein product: CASRQQGAGNEKLFF.

V usage is TRBV7-2 and J usage is TRBJ2-7; 9 nucleotides align to TRBD2. Germline V CDR1 and CDR2: SGHTA, FQGNSA. Germline trimming cut 5 bases from V and 3 bases from J; bases unmatched to any gene: 11. The CDR3 consists of 16 residues. CDR3 sequence: CASSPEEIAGVYEQYF. The CDR3 coding sequence is TGTGCCAGCAGCCCAGAGGAGATAGCGGGAGTCTACGAGCAGTACTTC.

To note about this clonotype: A much larger clone differs by one base, so this may be a read error. The chain employs TRBV2 and TRBJ2-7; the D call may be TRBD1 or TRBD2 (5 bases each). Trimming took off 1 base at V and 2 bases at J, with 6 bases between the two ends. The CDR3 is 13 residues long. The V gene's germline CDR1 is SNHLY and CDR2 FYNNEI. In DNA, the CDR3 is TGTGCCAGCAGTGAAGGGGGACCCTACGAGCAGTACTTC. Its translation: CASSEGGPYEQYF. Together with reference TRBV2 and TRBJ2-7, the CDR3 gives the full variable domain: EPEVTQTPSHQVTQMGQEVILRCVPISNHLYFYWYRQILGQKVEFLVSFYNNEISEKSEIFDDQFSVERPDGSNFTLKIRSTKLEDSAMYFCASSEGGPYEQYFGPGTRLTVT.

In its sample, this clonotype was seen a few times. The chain has TRBV3-1 and TRBJ1-1; TRBD1 is a possible D gene (6 bases). V lost 3 bases and J lost 5, with 13 bases in between. This CDR3 contains 14 residues. The germline V gene has CDR1 LGHDT and CDR2 YNNKEL (reference sequence). CDR3 DNA: TGTGCCAGCAGCCAGGTAGCAGGGGCGACTGAAGCTTTCTTT. The encoded protein is CASSQVAGATEAFF.

The rearrangement uses TRBV4-3 and TRBJ2-1, with 11 bases matching TRBD2. The CDR3 contains 15 residues. The V segment lost 0 bases and the J segment 10 bases; nucleotides outside the gene matches: 5. CDR1 and CDR2 (germline): LGHNA, YSLEER. CDR3 amino acids: CASSQDPSGRREQFF. The DNA for the CDR3 is TGCGCCAGCAGCCAAGATCCTAGCGGGAGGAGGGAGCAGTTCTTC.

At least ten counts were recorded for this clonotype. One junction end does not reproduce the germline sequence, and a read error may be involved. This sequence joins TRBV5-1 and TRBJ2-7, with 9 nucleotides matching TRBD1. The CDR3 extends over 12 amino acids. Germline CDR1 is SGHRS and CDR2 is YFSETQ. CDR3 amino acids: CASSSTGTGLNF. CDR3 in DNA: TGCGCCAGCAGCAGTACCGGGACAGGGCTAAACTTC.

This clonotype was seen at least ten times. The chain has TRBV7-8 and TRBJ2-7, with 7 bases lining up with TRBD1. In germline, CDR1 is SGHVS, CDR2 FQNEAQ. The CDR3 is 14 amino acids. J was trimmed by 0 bases and V by 3 bases; bases with no gene match: 2. The CDR3 bases are TGTGCCAGCAGCTTGGACAGGAGCTCCTACGAGCAGTACTTC. This gives the protein CASSLDRSSYEQYF.

In this sample, this clonotype turned up a few times. The chain joins TRBV5-1 to TRBJ1-1, with 7 bases that match TRBD1. The V gene end was trimmed by 0 bases and the J gene end by 4 bases; junction bases not matched to a gene: 9. The CDR3 has 16 residues. Looked up from germline, CDR1 is SGHRS and CDR2 is YFSETQ. The CDR3 DNA follows: TGCGCCAGCAGCTTGGCCAGCAGGGGGTCGGTCACTGAAGCTTTCTTT. Amino acids: CASSLASRGSVTEAFF.

This chain links TRBV5-1 with TRBJ2-2, with TRBD2 matching over 9 bases. Germline CDR1 SGHRS, CDR2 YFSETQ. The V gene end was trimmed by 4 bases and the J gene end by 5 bases; junction bases not matched to a gene: 6. This CDR3 has 15 residues. Written as DNA, the CDR3 is TGCGCCAGCAGCACCTCTAGCGGGGAGACCGGGGAGCTGTTTTTT. Encoded protein: CASSTSSGETGELFF.

The rearrangement links TRBV25-1 to TRBJ1-1; D is unclear. CDR1 is MGHDK, CDR2 SYGVNS, per germline. This CDR3 is built from 12 residues. Trimming cost V 4 bases and J 3 bases, with 6 bases left between them. CDR3 region: CASSGSYTEAFF. DNA of the CDR3: TGTGCCAGCAGTGGTTCCTACACTGAAGCTTTCTTT.

This clonotype was seen only a few times. This chain connects TRBV11-2 to TRBJ2-1, with 9 nucleotides matching TRBD1. The CDR3 runs 15 residues. V dropped 4 bases and J dropped 4; count of bases not matched to a gene: 5. The germline V gene has CDR1 SGHAT and CDR2 FQNNGV. The CDR3 region has the DNA TGTGCCAGCAGCTCCTCGACAGGGGGATACAATGAGCAGTTCTTC. Amino acid sequence: CASSSSTGGYNEQFF.

V and J are TRBV9 and TRBJ2-5; D perhaps matches TRBD2 (5 bases). The CDR3 runs to 16 residues. The germline V and J ends were trimmed by 3 bases and 6 bases, with 21 bases remaining between them. Germline CDR1 reads SGDLS; CDR2 reads YYNGEE. Here the CDR3 DNA reads TGTGCCAGCAGCGATGAGGAGGATGGTGATCAGAAGACCCAGTACTTC. This translates into CASSDEEDGDQKTQYF.

This clonotype was counted between two and nine times. The V gene is TRBV5-5, the J gene TRBJ2-7; unclear D gene. Germline loops: CDR1 SGHKS, CDR2 YYEKEE (reference sequence). V lost 4 bases and J lost 6, with 23 bases in between. The CDR3 is 16 residues long. The CDR3 nucleotides read TGTGCCAGCAGCCCTCCGACACATACGTTTACTGGCGAGCAGTACTTC. Protein: CASSPPTHTFTGEQYF.

This chain joins TRBV7-9 and TRBJ2-7, with TRBD2 as a possible D gene (6 bases). V lost 5 bases and J lost 1, with 15 bases in between. Per the germline V gene, CDR1 is SEHNR and CDR2 is FQNEAQ (reference sequence). This CDR3 has 15 amino acids. The CDR3 nucleotides are TGTGCCAGCAGCCCCGACGGGACTCGATCCTACGAGCAGTACTTC. Its translation: CASSPDGTRSYEQYF. The whole variable domain, remainder taken from reference TRBV7-9 and TRBJ2-7, is DTGVSQNPRHKITKRGQNVTFRCDPISEHNRLYWYRQTLGQGPEFLTYFQNEAQLEKSRLLSDRFSAERPKGSFSTLEIQRTEQGDSAMYLCASSPDGTRSYEQYFGPGTRLTVT.

The chain recombines TRBV19 with TRBJ1-2, with 9 bases fitting TRBD1. Germline trimming cut 7 bases from V and 8 bases from J; bases unmatched to any gene: 14. This CDR3 is 15 amino acids long. Germline CDR1 reads LNHDA; CDR2 reads SQIVND (reference sequence). As DNA, the CDR3 is TGTGCCAGTACCACAGGGGGCGCGGGTATCGTCGGCTACACCTTC. It translates to CASTTGGAGIVGYTF.

The V gene is TRBV20-1, the J gene TRBJ2-1; 11 nucleotides line up with TRBD1. The J segment lost 4 bases and the V segment lost 5 bases, leaving 7 bases of the junction unmatched. This CDR3 spans 15 amino acids. Germline V lookup: CDR1 DFQATT, CDR2 SNEGSKA (reference sequence). Written as DNA, the CDR3 is TGCAGTGCTGCCGGGGGGACAGGGGGTTACAATGAGCAGTTCTTC. It translates to CSAAGGTGGYNEQFF.

The sample holds many counts of this clonotype. J is TRBJ2-7 and V is TRBV12-3 or TRBV12-4; D gene uncertain. The CDR3 runs 14 residues. V was cut by 6 bases and J by 2 bases, with 14 bases left in between. CDR3 in amino acids: CASSPPQIPYEQYF. The CDR3 DNA reads TGTGCCAGCAGCCCCCCTCAAATCCCCTACGAGCAGTACTTC.

This chain links TRBV11-2 with TRBJ2-1, with 8 bases that match TRBD2. Per germline, CDR1 SGHAT and CDR2 FQNNGV. The V segment lost 5 bases and the J segment 13 bases; nucleotides outside the gene matches: 16. The CDR3 has 15 amino acids. The CDR3 is CASSRNPGTSSTQFF. Written as DNA, the CDR3 is TGTGCCAGCAGCCGAAACCCCGGGACTAGTTCCACCCAGTTCTTC.

This clonotype was recorded a few times. V usage is TRBV6-5 and J usage is TRBJ1-2; weak D call: TRBD1 (6 bases). V was shortened by 6 bases and J by 7 bases, with 18 bases between the two germline ends. This CDR3 spans 14 amino acids. Germline CDR1 is MNHEY and CDR2 is SVGAGI. CDR3 amino acids: CASRYRSGTSGYTF. The CDR3 DNA is TGTGCCAGCAGGTACCGGTCGGGGACAAGTGGCTACACCTTC.

The chain combines TRBV18 with TRBJ2-1; 14 bases are shared with TRBD2. The CDR3 has 15 amino acids. Germline CDR1 and CDR2: KGHSH and LQKENI. Germline trimming cut 8 bases from V and 3 bases from J; bases unmatched to any gene: 3. The CDR3 nucleotides read TGTGCCAGCGTCGGGACTAGCGGGAGCTACAATGAGCAGTTCTTC. It translates to CASVGTSGSYNEQFF. The full variable domain, its missing parts supplied by reference TRBV18 and TRBJ2-1, is NAGVMQNPRHLVRRRGQEARLRCSPMKGHSHVYWYRQLPEEGLKFMVYLQKENIIDESGMPKERFSAEFPKEGPSILRIQQVVRGDSAAYFCASVGTSGSYNEQFFGPGTRLTVL.

In this sample, this clonotype turned up a few times. The chain employs TRBV2 and TRBJ1-2; D not certain. The V and J ends lost 7 bases and 0 bases respectively, with 18 bases between them. CDR1 SNHLY and CDR2 FYNNEI come from the germline V gene. This CDR3 contains 16 residues. The CDR3 spells CASTGLRTSSNYGYTF. CDR3 bases: TGTGCCAGCACCGGACTAAGGACCTCTTCTAACTATGGCTACACCTTC.

This clonotype was detected many times. The chain uses TRBV7-9 and TRBJ1-2; tentatively, D is TRBD1 (5 bases). The CDR3 runs to 17 residues. V lost 7 bases and J 2 bases, leaving 23 bases between the germline ends. CDR1 is SEHNR, CDR2 FQNEAQ, per germline (reference sequence). CDR3 nucleotides: TGTGCCAGCACCCCCATAAAGGCAGGGCCCCCGAACTATGGCTACACCTTC. Translating it yields CASTPIKAGPPNYGYTF.

This clonotype was recorded at least ten times. The J gene is TRBJ2-7, the V gene TRBV7-9, with D perhaps being TRBD1 or TRBD2 (6 bases each). The germline V gene encodes CDR1 SEHNR and CDR2 FQNEAQ (reference sequence). This CDR3 region has 17 residues. Trimming removed 2 bases at V and 0 bases at J, with 17 bases between. The CDR3 sequence: CASSLSPGGTSSYEQYF. The CDR3 region has the DNA TGTGCCAGCAGCTTATCCCCGGGCGGGACAAGCTCCTACGAGCAGTACTTC.

V and J are TRBV5-4 and TRBJ2-5, with 11 bases fitting TRBD2. This CDR3 comprises 16 residues. CDR1 SGHNT and CDR2 YYREEE come from the germline V gene (reference sequence). The V and J ends lost 0 bases and 7 bases, in that order; junction bases with no gene match: 8. The CDR3 coding sequence is TGTGCCAGCAGCTTGGTTGTAGCGGGAGGGTTAGGGACCCAGTACTTC. Its protein product is CASSLVVAGGLGTQYF.

This clonotype turned up a few times. V usage is TRBV6-2 or TRBV6-3 and J usage is TRBJ2-3, with 7 bases identical to TRBD2. CDR3 length: 17 amino acids. J lost 2 bases, V lost 5 bases, and 13 bases had no gene match. Germline lookup yields CDR1 MNHEY and CDR2 SVGEGT. The CDR3 DNA is TGTGCCAGCAGTGACCCCCTAGCGGACCGCCACACAGATACGCAGTATTTT. Protein product: CASSDPLADRHTDTQYF.